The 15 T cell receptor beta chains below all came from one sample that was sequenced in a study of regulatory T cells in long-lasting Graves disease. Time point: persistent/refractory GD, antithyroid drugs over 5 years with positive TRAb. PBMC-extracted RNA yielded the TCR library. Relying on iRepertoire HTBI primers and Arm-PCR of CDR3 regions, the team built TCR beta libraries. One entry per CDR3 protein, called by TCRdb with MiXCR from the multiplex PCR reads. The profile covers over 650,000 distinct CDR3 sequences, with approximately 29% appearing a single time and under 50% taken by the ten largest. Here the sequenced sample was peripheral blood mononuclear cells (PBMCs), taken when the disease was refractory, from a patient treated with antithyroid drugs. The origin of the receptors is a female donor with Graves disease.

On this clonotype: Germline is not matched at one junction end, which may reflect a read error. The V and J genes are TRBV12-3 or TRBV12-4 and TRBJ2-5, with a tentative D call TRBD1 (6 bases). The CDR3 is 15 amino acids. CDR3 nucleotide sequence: TGTGCCAGCAGCCGAACCACAGGGTACCAGGAGACCCAGTACTTC. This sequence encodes CASSRTTGYQETQYF.

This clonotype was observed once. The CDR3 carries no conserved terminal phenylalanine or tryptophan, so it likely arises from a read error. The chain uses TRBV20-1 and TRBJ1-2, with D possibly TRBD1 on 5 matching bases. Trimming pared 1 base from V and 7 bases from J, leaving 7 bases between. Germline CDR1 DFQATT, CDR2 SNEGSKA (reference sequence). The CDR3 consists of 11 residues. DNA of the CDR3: TGCAGTGCTAGAGGACAGCTTGGCTACACCCTC. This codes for CSARGQLGYTL.

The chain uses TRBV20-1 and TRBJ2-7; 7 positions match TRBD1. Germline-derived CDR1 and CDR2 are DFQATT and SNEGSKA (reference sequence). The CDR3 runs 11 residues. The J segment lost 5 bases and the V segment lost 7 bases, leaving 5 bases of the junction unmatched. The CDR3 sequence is CSGKTGNEQYF. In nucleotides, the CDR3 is TGCAGTGGGAAGACAGGGAACGAGCAGTACTTC.

The CDR3 DNA is TGTGCCAGCAGCTTTGGCAGGGGGGAGTATGGCTACACCTTC. This encodes CASSFGRGEYGYTF. The chain has TRBV7-2 and TRBJ1-2; 7 bases match TRBD1. The CDR3 has 14 residues. In germline, CDR1 is SGHTA, CDR2 FQGNSA. Unmatched junction bases numbered 6, after V lost 3 bases and J lost 5 bases.

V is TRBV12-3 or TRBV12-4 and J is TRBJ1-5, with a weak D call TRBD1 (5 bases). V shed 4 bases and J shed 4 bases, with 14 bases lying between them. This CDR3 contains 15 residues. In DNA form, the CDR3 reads TGTGCCAGCAGTTGGGACCGAGCCCAAAATCAGCCCCAGCATTTT. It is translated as CASSWDRAQNQPQHF.

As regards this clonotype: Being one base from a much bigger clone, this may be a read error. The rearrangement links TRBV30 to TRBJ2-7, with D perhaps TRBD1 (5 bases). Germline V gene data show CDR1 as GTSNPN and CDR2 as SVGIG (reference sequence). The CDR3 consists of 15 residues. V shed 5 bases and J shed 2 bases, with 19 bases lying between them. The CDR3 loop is CAWGSLRGRTYEQYF. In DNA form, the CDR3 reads TGTGCCTGGGGTTCGCTAAGGGGTAGGACCTACGAGCAGTACTTC.

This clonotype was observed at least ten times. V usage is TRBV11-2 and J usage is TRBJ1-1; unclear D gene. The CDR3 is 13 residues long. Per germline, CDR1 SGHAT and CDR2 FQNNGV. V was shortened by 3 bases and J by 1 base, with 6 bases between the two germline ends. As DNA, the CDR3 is TGTGCCAGCAGCTTCGGGGAGAACACTGAAGCTTTCTTT. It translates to CASSFGENTEAFF.

The CDR3 nucleotides are TGTGCCAGCAGTTCTAGGCCGGGGGCTTTGGTCACTGAAGCTTTCTTT. Its protein product is CASSSRPGALVTEAFF. V usage is TRBV6-5 and J usage is TRBJ1-1; weak D call: TRBD1 (6 bases). The germline CDR1 and CDR2 sequences are MNHEY and SVGAGI. With 4 bases removed from V and 4 bases from J, the gap between germline ends came to 19 bases. The CDR3 has 16 residues.

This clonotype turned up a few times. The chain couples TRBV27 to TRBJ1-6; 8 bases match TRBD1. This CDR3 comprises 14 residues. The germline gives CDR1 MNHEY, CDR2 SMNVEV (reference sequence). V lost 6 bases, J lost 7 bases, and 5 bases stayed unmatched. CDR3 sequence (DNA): TGTGCCAGCAGAGAGACAGGGGAGAATTCACCCCTCCACTTT. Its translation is CASRETGENSPLHF.

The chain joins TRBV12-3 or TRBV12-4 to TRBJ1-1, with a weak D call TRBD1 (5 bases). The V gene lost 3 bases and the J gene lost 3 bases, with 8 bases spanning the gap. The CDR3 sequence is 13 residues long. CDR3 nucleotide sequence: TGTGCCAGCAGTTTTCAGGGTCACACTGAAGCTTTCTTT. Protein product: CASSFQGHTEAFF.

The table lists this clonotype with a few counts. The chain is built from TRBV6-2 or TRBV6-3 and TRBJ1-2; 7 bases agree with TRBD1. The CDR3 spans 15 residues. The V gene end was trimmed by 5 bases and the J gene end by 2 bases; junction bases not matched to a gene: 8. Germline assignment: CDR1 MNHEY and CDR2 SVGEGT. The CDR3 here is CASSEAGQSNYGYTF. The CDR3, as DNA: TGTGCCAGCAGTGAAGCGGGACAGTCGAACTATGGCTACACCTTC.

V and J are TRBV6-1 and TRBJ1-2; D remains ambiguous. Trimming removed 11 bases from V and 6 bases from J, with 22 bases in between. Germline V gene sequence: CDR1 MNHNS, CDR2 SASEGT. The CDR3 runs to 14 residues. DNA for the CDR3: TGTGCCGGTAAATTGACGGTCGCCGCAAATGGCTACACCTTC. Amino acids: CAGKLTVAANGYTF.

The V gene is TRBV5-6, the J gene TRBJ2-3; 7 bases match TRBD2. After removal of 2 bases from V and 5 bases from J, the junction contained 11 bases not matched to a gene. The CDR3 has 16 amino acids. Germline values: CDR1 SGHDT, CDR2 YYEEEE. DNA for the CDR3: TGTGCCAGCAGCTTTTCCCCGGGGAGGGGTGGAGATACGCAGTATTTT. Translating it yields CASSFSPGRGGDTQYF.

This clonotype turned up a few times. CDR3 protein: CASSEDIRGYTF. The CDR3 coding sequence is TGTGCCAGCAGTGAAGATATTCGAGGCTACACCTTC. The chain carries TRBV6-1 and TRBJ1-2; D remains unclear. The CDR3 loop spans 12 amino acids. The germline V gene has CDR1 MNHNS and CDR2 SASEGT. Trimming took off 1 base at V and 8 bases at J, with 8 bases between the two ends.

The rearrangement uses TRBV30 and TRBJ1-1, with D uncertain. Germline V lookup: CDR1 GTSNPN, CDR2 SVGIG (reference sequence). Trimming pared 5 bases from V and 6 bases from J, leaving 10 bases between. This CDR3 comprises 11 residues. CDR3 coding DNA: TGTGCCTGGCGGGAGCTCGCTGAAGCTTTCTTT. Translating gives CAWRELAEAFF.